This T cell receptor beta chain was sequenced for a study of cytomegalovirus exposure and HLA in healthy donors. The sample holds a few counts of this clone. The antigen remains undetermined. Notes on the study in general: The study flagged about 150 TCR beta chains as cytomegalovirus-associated. Specificity for CMV antigens was confirmed in vitro for a few of the CMV-associated chains. A later analysis reported that several of the most significant clusters appeared to be linked to common viral pathogens, among them Epstein-Barr virus. TCR beta V- and J-gene trimming, according to a later analysis, was linked to a missense DCLRE1C variant.

Primers: 60 Vbeta forward and 13 Jbeta reverse. Clones were read by immunoSEQ multiplex PCR, and TCRdb kept only the in-frame ones, dropping some. Of approximately 140,000 clones in the sample, over 60% were seen once. The germline V gene has CDR1 SGHNT and CDR2 YYREEE (reference sequence). This CDR3 spans 12 amino acids. V was cut by 1 base and J by 7 bases, with 8 bases left in between. The sequenced sample consisted of PBMCs. The rearrangement uses TRBV5-4 and TRBJ1-1; no definite D call. The sequence derives from a woman between 18 and 29 years old in good health and CMV-seronegative. The CDR3 nucleotides are TGTGCCAGCAGCTTGAATTCTCTTGAAGCTTTCTTT. Translation: CASSLNSLEAFF.